One T cell receptor (beta chain) is described in this entry. Its antigen remains unidentified. These data are taken from a study of cytomegalovirus exposure and HLA in healthy donors. Primers included in the PCR were 60 Vbeta and 13 Jbeta primers. Using immunoSEQ multiplex PCR, the repertoire was profiled, and TCRdb retains in-frame clones only, with some absent. The sample records more than 150,000 clones, approximately 85% being singletons. The junction had 9 bases not matched to a gene; V was cut back by 3 bases and J by 0 bases. Germline values: CDR1 SGHDT, CDR2 YYEEEE. The CDR3 has 17 amino acids. Study conclusions and caveats: In a later analysis, common viral pathogens appeared linked to several of the most significant clusters. A reported reduction in N-insertions relative to the 666-donor mean was seen in an Asian-associated ancestry cluster in a later analysis. It was reported that the classifier diagnosed cytomegalovirus status with high specificity and sensitivity in both the original and validation cohorts.

This sequence originates from a man in his late teens or twenties in good health and CMV-seropositive. The rearrangement uses TRBV5-6 and TRBJ1-3; TRBD1 aligns across 7 bases. What was sequenced was PBMCs. This CDR3 is CASSSGTAFFSGNTIYF. The CDR3 nucleotides read TGTGCCAGCAGCTCCGGGACAGCTTTTTTCTCTGGAAACACCATATATTTT.